Listed below are T cell receptor beta chains from one sample, sequenced in a study of regulatory T cells in long-lasting Graves disease. Via MiXCR, TCRdb re-called the multiplex PCR reads, giving one row per CDR3 protein. The data hold around 480,000 distinct CDR3 sequences, with about 16% observed a single time. These data were also filed under a second study, of T cells in Graves' hyperthyroidism and ophthalmopathy.

Here the sequenced sample was peripheral blood mononuclear cells (PBMCs), taken at new diagnosis, from a patient treated with antithyroid drugs. The receptors here all came from a woman aged 40-65 years with Graves disease. The CDR3 runs from the conserved cysteine through the conserved F or W. D genes are given only for firm matches. For some rows the clone size is stated as once, few or many, or as a class when expanded; others skip it.

v_gene	abundance	j_gene	d_gene	CDR3aa	CDR3nt
TRBV3-1	many	TRBJ1-1	NA	CASSLAGWQGTEAFF	TGTGCCAGCAGCCTCGCGGGGTGGCAGGGCACTGAAGCTTTCTTT
TRBV11-3	many	TRBJ1-1	NA	CASSLGVLMNTEAFF	TGTGCCAGCAGCTTAGGCGTACTCATGAACACTGAAGCTTTCTTT
TRBV12-3/TRBV12-4	NA	TRBJ1-6	NA	CASSPDWGRSPLHF	TGTGCCAGCAGCCCCGATTGGGGGCGGTCACCCCTCCACTTT
TRBV3-1	many	TRBJ2-7	NA	CASSLTGRGNEQYF	TGTGCCAGCAGCCTCACAGGGAGGGGGAACGAGCAGTACTTC
TRBV28	many	TRBJ1-1	NA	CASRTPQGTEAFF	TGTGCCAGCAGGACCCCCCAGGGGACTGAAGCTTTCTTT
TRBV29-1	NA	TRBJ2-1	NA	CSAPGAVWGCEQFF	TGCAGCGCCCCTGGGGCGGTGTGGGGTTGTGAGCAGTTCTTC
TRBV6-2/TRBV6-3	many	TRBJ1-6	NA	CASSSGSYNSPLHF	TGTGCCAGCAGTTCAGGCTCCTATAATTCACCCCTCCACTTT
TRBV12-3/TRBV12-4	many	TRBJ1-1	NA	CASNFMGAGGADTEAFF	TGTGCCAGCAATTTTATGGGGGCGGGTGGGGCTGACACTGAAGCTTTCTTT
TRBV7-9	NA	TRBJ2-3	NA	CASSFSDPGTDTQYF	TGTGCCAGCAGCTTCTCCGACCCAGGGACAGATACGCAGTATTTT
TRBV2	many	TRBJ1-5	TRBD1	CASSKDRGASNQPQHF	TGTGCCAGCAGTAAGGACAGGGGAGCTAGCAATCAGCCCCAGCATTTT
TRBV5-4	few	TRBJ1-3	NA	CASSFSGRSGNTIYF	TGTGCCAGCAGCTTCTCAGGGAGGAGTGGAAACACCATATATTTT
TRBV6-2/TRBV6-3	NA	TRBJ1-5	NA	CASSSPHQPQHF	TGTGCCAGCAGTTCCCCCCATCAGCCCCAGCATTTT
TRBV2	NA	TRBJ2-6	NA	CASIQDTGANVLTF	TGTGCCAGCATCCAGGATACTGGGGCCAACGTCCTGACTTTC
TRBV2	many	TRBJ2-5	TRBD1	CANWDRGQETQYF	TGTGCCAACTGGGACAGGGGGCAAGAGACCCAGTACTTC
TRBV24-1	NA	TRBJ2-5	NA	CATSDLDQETQYF	TGTGCCACCAGTGACCTAGACCAAGAGACCCAGTACTTC
TRBV24-1	NA	TRBJ2-3	NA	CATSDLQGTDTQYF	TGTGCCACCAGTGATTTACAGGGCACAGATACGCAGTATTTT
TRBV2	few	TRBJ1-6	NA	CASSEAFANNSPLHF	TGTGCCAGCAGTGAAGCATTCGCAAACAATTCACCCCTCCACTTT
TRBV7-9	NA	TRBJ2-2	TRBD1	CASSWTGSGELFF	TGTGCCAGCAGCTGGACAGGGTCCGGGGAGCTGTTTTTT
TRBV12-3/TRBV12-4	many	TRBJ2-1	TRBD2	CASRTTTSGGNEQFF	TGTGCCAGCAGGACGACGACTAGCGGGGGGAATGAGCAGTTCTTC
TRBV20-1	many	TRBJ2-1	NA	CSAGEQFF	TGCAGTGCGGGGGAGCAGTTCTTC
TRBV19	NA	TRBJ1-5	NA	CASNRVGQPQHF	TGTGCCAGTAACAGGGTAGGACAGCCCCAGCATTTT
TRBV12-3/TRBV12-4	many	TRBJ2-3	TRBD2	CASSPGLADTQYF	TGTGCCAGCAGCCCTGGACTAGCGGATACGCAGTATTTT
TRBV2	many	TRBJ2-5	NA	CASDSQETQYF	TGTGCCTCAGACAGTCAAGAGACCCAGTACTTC
TRBV12-3/TRBV12-4	many	TRBJ2-5	TRBD2	CASSQQLATETQYF	TGTGCCAGCAGTCAACAACTAGCGACGGAGACCCAGTACTTC
TRBV6-1	many	TRBJ1-2	NA	CASGRDYGYTF	TGTGCCAGCGGGCGGGACTATGGCTACACCTTC
TRBV20-1	many	TRBJ2-3	NA	CSVINRVTSTDTQYF	TGCAGTGTAATAAACCGGGTCACTAGCACAGATACGCAGTATTTT
TRBV5-1	few	TRBJ2-6	NA	CASSLSVRVGANVLTF	TGCGCCAGCAGCTTGAGTGTCAGGGTTGGGGCCAACGTCCTGACTTTC
TRBV5-1	many	TRBJ1-1	NA	CASSLVAEDTEAFF	TGCGCCAGCAGCTTGGTTGCCGAGGACACTGAAGCTTTCTTT
TRBV25-1	many	TRBJ1-4	TRBD1	CASSETGRIEKLFF	TGTGCCAGCAGTGAGACAGGGAGGATTGAAAAACTGTTTTTT
TRBV3-1	many	TRBJ2-3	NA	CASSQAGASTTDTQYF	TGTGCCAGCAGCCAAGCCGGGGCCAGCACTACAGATACGCAGTATTTT
TRBV28	NA	TRBJ2-1	NA	CASCADRSSYNEQFF	TGTGCCAGCTGTGCCGACAGGAGCTCCTACAATGAGCAGTTCTTC
TRBV7-9	many	TRBJ1-1	NA	CASSLAGEYAEAFF	TGTGCCAGCAGCTTAGCCGGGGAGTACGCTGAAGCTTTCTTT
TRBV7-6	NA	TRBJ1-3	NA	CASSGKKGPSGNTIYF	TGTGCCAGCAGCGGTAAAAAAGGTCCCTCTGGAAACACCATATATTTT
TRBV2	many	TRBJ1-2	TRBD1	CASSQGQSDNYGYTF	TGTGCCAGCAGCCAGGGACAGAGCGATAACTATGGCTACACCTTC
TRBV7-2	NA	TRBJ2-3	TRBD2	CASSAGGTFRTDTQYF	TGTGCCAGCAGCGCGGGGGGCACATTTCGTACAGATACGCAGTATTTT
TRBV12-3/TRBV12-4	many	TRBJ1-2	NA	CASTLGQSLGYGYTF	TGTGCCAGCACCCTGGGGCAGTCACTAGGCTATGGCTACACCTTC
TRBV10-3	many	TRBJ1-2	NA	CAISAGPPRQENYGYTF	TGTGCCATCAGTGCCGGTCCCCCTAGACAGGAGAACTATGGCTACACCTTC
TRBV3-1	many	TRBJ1-2	TRBD1	CASSQEKDRVNYGYTF	TGTGCCAGCAGCCAAGAGAAGGACAGGGTTAACTATGGCTACACCTTC
TRBV2	many	TRBJ2-5	TRBD2	CASKIMSGAQETQYF	TGTGCCAGCAAGATCATGAGCGGGGCCCAAGAGACCCAGTACTTC
TRBV9	NA	TRBJ2-2	NA	CASNRGGELFF	TGTGCCAGCAACCGAGGCGGGGAGCTGTTTTTT
TRBV10-2	few	TRBJ2-5	NA	CASSWGQGVQSETQYF	TGCGCCAGCAGTTGGGGGCAAGGGGTTCAATCGGAGACCCAGTACTTC
TRBV9	few	TRBJ1-1	NA	CASSVEEGPYTEAFF	TGTGCCAGCAGCGTAGAGGAGGGACCGTACACTGAAGCTTTCTTT
TRBV3-1	few	TRBJ1-5	NA	CASSGGRNQPQHF	TGTGCCAGCTCCGGGGGGCGGAATCAGCCCCAGCATTTT
TRBV18	NA	TRBJ2-7	NA	CASSPTLSVSYEQYF	TGTGCCAGCTCACCTACCCTGAGCGTCTCCTACGAGCAGTACTTC
TRBV11-2	many	TRBJ2-3	NA	CASSTHGGHADTQYF	TGTGCCAGCAGCACACACGGGGGTCACGCAGATACGCAGTATTTT
TRBV28	many	TRBJ1-2	NA	CAILTGRGYTF	TGTGCCATCCTGACCGGGAGAGGCTACACCTTC
TRBV12-3/TRBV12-4	many	TRBJ2-2	NA	CASSWPTGTGELFF	TGTGCCAGCAGTTGGCCGACAGGAACCGGGGAGCTGTTTTTT
TRBV11-3	many	TRBJ2-7	NA	CASSQASREQYF	TGTGCCAGCAGTCAAGCCTCGCGGGAGCAGTACTTC
TRBV12-3/TRBV12-4	many	TRBJ2-3	NA	CASSLLQGTRWTDTQYF	TGTGCCAGCAGTTTACTTCAGGGAACGAGGTGGACAGATACGCAGTATTTT
TRBV5-1	NA	TRBJ2-1	NA	CASSLAAIDNEQFF	TGCGCCAGCAGCTTGGCCGCGATAGACAATGAGCAGTTCTTC
TRBV30	NA	TRBJ2-1	NA	CAWNTQSSYNEQSF	TGTGCCTGGAATACACAGAGCTCCTACAATGAGCAGTCCTTC
TRBV28	many	TRBJ2-7	TRBD2	CATRLAGGITYEQYF	TGTGCCACCAGACTAGCGGGGGGAATAACCTACGAGCAGTACTTC
TRBV27	few	TRBJ1-6	NA	CASTLTPGVSPLHF	TGTGCCAGCACCCTGACACCAGGGGTTTCACCCCTCCACTTT